This TCR beta chain was found in a study of CD8 T cells in ankylosing spondylitis. This clonotype appeared many times. Antigen unknown. In TCRdb, the 5' RACE reads were re-called with MiXCR into one record per CDR3 protein. The top ten clones hold 6% to 8.5% of a sample with about 240,000 distinct CDR3 sequences, approximately 12% of them seen once. Study outcomes and limitations: Roughly eight highly homologous variants made up a TCR beta motif that seemed to typify ankylosing spondylitis blood.

Germline CDR1 SGHRS, CDR2 YFSETQ. CDR3 length: 14 residues. Germline trimming cut 4 bases from V and 5 bases from J; bases unmatched to any gene: 4. The chain is built from TRBV5-1 and TRBJ2-3, with TRBD1 matching over 10 bases. Material for sequencing was blood, either unsorted or a sorted T cell fraction (not recorded which). This sequence was found in a male donor with ankylosing spondylitis or in good health (not recorded which). CDR3 sequence: CASSAGQGEDTQYF. The CDR3 DNA sequence: TGCGCCAGCAGCGCCGGACAGGGGGAAGATACGCAGTATTTT.